The next 26 T cell receptor beta chains were all read from a single sample in a study of PD-L1 blockade in urothelial cancer. Time point denoted: pretreatment peripheral blood. Produced via immunoSEQ multiplex PCR; TCRdb's table is partial and in-frame only. The table has more than 45,000 clones, around 80% seen once. Sequencing used PBMCs, obtained around atezolizumab (anti-PD-L1) treatment. These receptors were taken from a man aged 65-85 years with urothelial cancer.

The chain carries TRBV10-3 and TRBJ2-5; tentative D call: TRBD1 (5 bases). The CDR3 spans 13 residues. Deletions cut 6 bases from V and 5 bases from J, with 13 bases between. Germline CDR1 and CDR2: ENHRY and SYGVKD. The CDR3 region is CAISKRGAETQYF. In DNA form, the CDR3 reads TGTGCCATCAGCAAAAGGGGTGCGGAGACCCAGTACTTC.

The chain couples TRBV11-2 to TRBJ1-3; D not certain. Germline loops: CDR1 SGHAT, CDR2 FQNNGV. The CDR3 is 15 amino acids. V lost 1 base to trimming and J lost 0 bases, with 7 bases between them. CDR3 in amino acids: CASSLVRDSGNTIYF. The CDR3 coding sequence is TGTGCCAGCAGCTTAGTGAGAGACTCTGGAAACACCATATATTTT.

This chain uses TRBV7-2 with TRBJ2-1, with TRBD2 as a possible D gene (5 bases). Between the trimmed V and J ends, which lost 5 bases and 3 bases, there was a span of 8 bases. Germline V lookup: CDR1 SGHTA, CDR2 FQGNSA. This CDR3 spans 13 amino acids. The DNA for the CDR3 is TGTGCCAGCAGCCCCGGAGGCTACAATGAGCAGTTCTTC. Protein product: CASSPGGYNEQFF.

The chain employs TRBV5-6 and TRBJ2-5, with 7 bases fitting TRBD2. Judging by the DNA end, TRBJ2-7 fits better; the J call may be wrong. The germline CDR1 and CDR2 sequences are SGHDT and YYEEEE. The CDR3 is made up of 13 amino acids. CDR3 region: CASSLRLAPEQYF. Written as DNA, the CDR3 is TGTGCCAGCAGCTTGAGACTAGCTCCCGAGCAGTACTTC.

The rearrangement joins TRBV6-1 to TRBJ2-3; TRBD1 might be the D (6 bases). CDR3 length: 15 amino acids. Germline CDR1 MNHNS, CDR2 SASEGT. Trimming stripped 0 bases from V and 8 bases from J, with 15 bases between. CDR3 loop: CASSEASRGAGTQYF. CDR3 nucleotide sequence: TGTGCCAGCAGTGAAGCTTCCAGGGGTGCTGGTACGCAGTATTTT.

The chain recombines TRBV5-4 with TRBJ2-2, with 8 positions matching TRBD2. CDR3 length equals 16 residues. Germline CDR1 reads SGHNT; CDR2 reads YYREEE (reference sequence). The ends lost 1 base at V and 5 bases at J; junction bases unmatched: 7. CDR3 in DNA: TGTGCCAGCAGCTTGAGAGCGGGAGAGGGTACCGGGGAGCTGTTTTTT. It is translated as CASSLRAGEGTGELFF.

The J gene is TRBJ1-2, the V gene TRBV5-4, with a tentative D call TRBD1 (5 bases). V dropped 3 bases and J dropped 0 bases, with 9 bases sitting between them. The CDR3 is made up of 14 amino acids. From germline, CDR1 is SGHNT and CDR2 YYREEE (reference sequence). CDR3 bases: TGTGCCAGCAGCTCGGGGACTGCTAACTATGGCTACACCTTC. Translated, it gives CASSSGTANYGYTF.

Notes on this clone: This may stem from a read error, because a much larger clone lies one nucleotide away. This chain uses TRBV5-1 with TRBJ2-7; 12 bases agree with TRBD1. The germline CDR1 and CDR2 sequences are SGHRS and YFSETQ. The CDR3 has 14 amino acids. The CDR3 protein is CASSHGTGGGERYF. As DNA, the CDR3 is TGCGCCAGCAGCCACGGGACAGGGGGCGGAGAGCGGTACTTC.

The table lists this clone with a count of one. This sequence joins TRBV11-3 and TRBJ2-5; tentatively, D is TRBD1 (6 bases). The DNA matches TRBJ2-7 better at its end, which makes the J call doubtful. Germline V gives CDR1 SGHNT, CDR2 YENEEA. The CDR3 is 15 residues long. Here the CDR3 reads CASSQPSGDTYEQYF. Here the CDR3 DNA reads TGTGCCAGCAGCCAGCCCTCAGGGGATACCTACGAGCAGTACTTC.

The chain is built from TRBV7-9 and TRBJ2-1; 8 nucleotides align to TRBD1. J was trimmed by 10 bases and V by 5 bases; bases with no gene match: 4. The germline V gene has CDR1 SEHNR and CDR2 FQNEAQ (reference sequence). This CDR3 region has 12 residues. The CDR3 nucleotides are TGTGCCAGCAGCGTACACAGGGGGGAGCAGTTCTTC. It codes for CASSVHRGEQFF.

A single count supports this clone. This rearrangement joins TRBV2 to TRBJ1-5; TRBD1 matches 8 bases. Germline V lookup: CDR1 SNHLY, CDR2 FYNNEI. Germline trimming cut 6 bases from V and 2 bases from J; bases unmatched to any gene: 6. The CDR3 covers 15 residues. The CDR3 spells CASSSGGAGNQPQHF. In DNA, the CDR3 is TGTGCCAGCAGCTCAGGGGGCGCGGGCAATCAGCCCCAGCATTTT. The whole variable domain, filled in from reference TRBV2 and TRBJ1-5, reads EPEVTQTPSHQVTQMGQEVILRCVPISNHLYFYWYRQILGQKVEFLVSFYNNEISEKSEIFDDQFSVERPDGSNFTLKIRSTKLEDSAMYFCASSSGGAGNQPQHFGDGTRLSIL.

The chain links TRBV4-2 to TRBJ2-7; 8 nucleotides match TRBD1. The germline gives CDR1 LGHNA, CDR2 YNFKEQ. The trim removed 4 bases at V and 2 bases at J, leaving 4 bases unmatched. The CDR3 length is 14 residues. CDR3 loop: CASSPRTGTYEQYF. The CDR3 region has the DNA TGTGCCAGCAGCCCACGGACAGGGACCTACGAGCAGTACTTC.

The chain couples TRBV2 to TRBJ1-3; weak D call: TRBD1 (5 bases). The germline V gene encodes CDR1 SNHLY and CDR2 FYNNEI. Trimming stripped 2 bases from V and 4 bases from J, with 15 bases between. The CDR3 is 16 residues long. In nucleotides, the CDR3 is TGTGCCAGCAGTGAAAAGGGGTTTGCTACGGGAAACACCATATATTTT. Translation: CASSEKGFATGNTIYF. Combining the CDR3 with reference TRBV2 and TRBJ1-3 gives the whole variable domain EPEVTQTPSHQVTQMGQEVILRCVPISNHLYFYWYRQILGQKVEFLVSFYNNEISEKSEIFDDQFSVERPDGSNFTLKIRSTKLEDSAMYFCASSEKGFATGNTIYFGEGSWLTVV.

The table lists this clone with a count of one. V usage is TRBV7-2 and J usage is TRBJ2-1, with TRBD2 as a possible D gene (6 bases). This CDR3 region has 16 residues. The V end was cut by 4 bases, the J end by 8 bases, with 21 bases between. Germline V gene sequence: CDR1 SGHTA, CDR2 FQGNSA. CDR3 region: CASSSQPRGNGDEQFF. The CDR3 region has the DNA TGTGCCAGCAGCTCGCAACCTCGGGGGAATGGAGATGAGCAGTTCTTC.

V gene TRBV4-1 combines with J gene TRBJ1-3; D gene ambiguous. The V end was cut by 6 bases, the J end by 2 bases, with 11 bases between. Germline V gene sequence: CDR1 MGHRA, CDR2 YSYEKL. CDR3 length equals 14 residues. As DNA, the CDR3 is TGCGCCAGCAGGGCGGATCTTACTGGAAACACCATATATTTT. Encoded protein: CASRADLTGNTIYF.

This clone was picked up one time. The chain carries TRBV12-1 and TRBJ2-1; TRBD2, the table's D call, was not compared with the DNA. TRBV12-1 constitutes a pseudogene. The CDR3 consists of 16 residues. CDR3 in DNA: TGTGCCAGCAGCTACCTCGGGGCGGGGGGTTACAATGAGCAGTTCTTC. It specifies CASSYLGAGGYNEQFF.

The CDR3 loop is CASSRGGLDSYNEQFF. CDR3 sequence (DNA): TGTGCCAGCAGCCGCGGGGGCTTAGATTCCTACAATGAGCAGTTCTTC. The V and J genes are TRBV7-2 and TRBJ2-1; TRBD2 might be the D (7 bases). Germline V gives CDR1 SGHTA, CDR2 FQGNSA. V lost 5 bases and J 1 base, leaving 15 bases between the germline ends. The CDR3 runs 16 residues. Supplemented by reference TRBV7-2 and TRBJ2-1, the full variable domain reads GAGVSQSPSNKVTEKGKDVELRCDPISGHTALYWYRQSLGQGLEFLIYFQGNSAPDKSGLPSDRFSAERTGGSVSTLTIQRTQQEDSAVYLCASSRGGLDSYNEQFFGPGTRLTVL.

This clone was counted between two and nine times. The rearrangement links TRBV28 to TRBJ2-7, with D tentatively TRBD2 (6 bases). V lost 3 bases and J lost 3, with 15 bases in between. The germline CDR1 and CDR2 sequences are MDHEN and SYDVKM. The CDR3 extends over 15 amino acids. CDR3 sequence (DNA): TGTGCCAGCAGTTTTGGCGGGGCCCAAGGCTACGAGCAGTACTTC. Amino acid sequence: CASSFGGAQGYEQYF.

The rearrangement uses TRBV7-3 and TRBJ1-1, with 7 bases lining up with TRBD1. The CDR3 is made up of 13 amino acids. With V trimmed by 5 bases and J by 4 bases, 4 bases remained unmatched. Germline CDR1 SGHTA, CDR2 FQGTGA. The CDR3 DNA follows: TGTGCCAGCAGCCGGGACAGCACCACTGAAGCTTTCTTT. It codes for CASSRDSTTEAFF.

In its sample, this clone was seen once. The chain joins TRBV7-2 to TRBJ2-7, with TRBD1 as a possible D gene (6 bases). This CDR3 is 15 amino acids long. Germline V gene data show CDR1 as SGHTA and CDR2 as FQGNSA. V was pared by 1 base and J by 0 bases, with 10 bases between. In DNA form, the CDR3 reads TGTGCCAGCAGCTTAGAAACAGGGAGCTCCTACGAGCAGTACTTC. Translating gives CASSLETGSSYEQYF.

This rearrangement joins TRBV19 to TRBJ1-1; no definite D call. This CDR3 spans 13 amino acids. V lost 2 bases, J lost 1 base, and 5 bases lay in between. Germline CDR1 is LNHDA and CDR2 is SQIVND (reference sequence). This CDR3 is CASSIQANTEAFF. The CDR3 DNA reads as TGTGCCAGTAGTATACAAGCGAACACTGAAGCTTTCTTT.

The V gene is TRBV28, the J gene TRBJ2-6; possible D gene TRBD1, 5 bases. The CDR3 sequence is 15 residues long. CDR1 MDHEN and CDR2 SYDVKM come from the germline V gene. The V gene lost 5 bases and the J gene lost 0 bases, with 8 bases spanning the gap. The CDR3 nucleotides read TGTGCCAGCAGTCGACAGCTCTCTGGGGCCAACGTCCTGACTTTC. This encodes CASSRQLSGANVLTF.

The chain has TRBV4-3 and TRBJ2-3; 8 bases agree with TRBD2. Per the germline V gene, CDR1 is LGHNA and CDR2 is YSLEER. CDR3 length: 18 amino acids. V shed 0 bases and J 2 bases; nucleotides not matched to a gene: 10. The CDR3, as DNA: TGCGCCAGCAGCCAAGATAAGGGACTAGAAGTTACCACAGATACGCAGTATTTT. It codes for CASSQDKGLEVTTDTQYF.

The gene calls are TRBV21-1 and TRBJ2-1; the tabulated D call, TRBD2, remains unverified against the DNA. TRBV21-1 represents a pseudogene. CDR3 length equals 19 residues. The CDR3 bases are TGTGCCAGCAGCGCCGGGCCGGGACTAGCGGAACCTAGGTGGTATGAGCAGTTCTTC. Protein sequence: CASSAGPGLAEPRWYEQFF.

V is TRBV28 and J is TRBJ1-1; D is possibly TRBD1 (5 bases). The CDR3 contains 12 residues. The germline CDR1 and CDR2 sequences are MDHEN and SYDVKM. Between the trimmed V and J ends, which lost 7 bases and 8 bases, there was a span of 14 bases. Here the CDR3 DNA reads TGTGCCAGCATGCTGAATCGGGGGGAAGCTTTCTTT. Amino acids: CASMLNRGEAFF.

The table lists this clone with a few counts. This rearrangement joins TRBV6-1 to TRBJ1-2; 7 bases fit TRBD1. Germline V CDR1 and CDR2: MNHNS, SASEGT. V shed 8 bases and J 8 bases; nucleotides not matched to a gene: 11. The CDR3 runs 13 residues. As DNA, the CDR3 is TGTGCCAGCGACGACAGGGTGCTTGGCGGCTACACCTTC. This sequence encodes CASDDRVLGGYTF.